A single sample is the source of the 27 T cell receptor beta chains below, sequenced in a study of blood T cell repertoires in COVID-19. The repertoire was sequenced with immunoSEQ multiplex PCR; TCRdb's copy has only in-frame clones and lacks some. In the table there are about 370,000 clones, roughly 86% of which are singletons. What was sequenced was PBMCs or T cells enriched from blood (not recorded which). All receptors derive from a woman in her 30s who had recovered from COVID-19.

The rearrangement uses TRBV18 and TRBJ1-6, with D possibly TRBD1 on 5 matching bases. This CDR3 spans 15 amino acids. Germline-derived CDR1 and CDR2 are KGHSH and LQKENI. V gave up 6 bases and J gave up 7 bases, with 16 bases separating them. CDR3 nucleotide sequence: TGTGCCAGCTCTCAGACAGTGGTGAACAATTCACCCCTCCACTTT. It is translated as CASSQTVVNNSPLHF.

The rearrangement joins TRBV7-9 to TRBJ1-2, with TRBD1 matching 7 bases. The V gene's germline CDR1 is SEHNR and CDR2 FQNEAQ (reference sequence). Trimming took 5 bases from V and 2 from J; bases not matched to a gene: 8. There are 15 residues in the CDR3. Here the CDR3 reads CASSLDATGNYGYTF. CDR3 in DNA: TGTGCCAGCAGCCTCGATGCGACAGGGAACTATGGCTACACCTTC.

The chain has TRBV24-1 and TRBJ2-1; TRBD2 aligns across 11 bases. The CDR3 loop spans 16 amino acids. V trimming: 3 bases; J trimming: 6 bases; junction bases outside the gene matches: 6. Germline CDR1 reads KGHDR; CDR2 reads SFDVKD. The CDR3 bases are TGTGCCACCAGTGATGCACTAGCGGGAGTTATCAATGAGCAGTTCTTC. Its translation: CATSDALAGVINEQFF.

V and J are TRBV2 and TRBJ2-7; 7 nucleotides match TRBD2. The CDR3 loop spans 16 amino acids. Germline CDR1 is SNHLY and CDR2 is FYNNEI. With V trimmed by 6 bases and J by 1 base, 12 bases remained unmatched. CDR3 in amino acids: CASRLEKLASSYEQYF. In DNA, the CDR3 is TGTGCCAGCAGGTTGGAGAAACTAGCGTCTTCCTACGAGCAGTACTTC.

V usage is TRBV11-2 and J usage is TRBJ2-3; 9 nucleotides match TRBD2. Germline trimming cut 6 bases from V and 1 base from J; bases unmatched to any gene: 5. This CDR3 spans 15 amino acids. Germline CDR1 reads SGHAT; CDR2 reads FQNNGV. CDR3 amino acids: CASSRAGGGTDTQYF. In nucleotides, the CDR3 is TGTGCCAGCAGTCGAGCGGGAGGAGGCACAGATACGCAGTATTTT.

The V gene is TRBV27, the J gene TRBJ2-7, with unresolved D. The CDR3 contains 13 residues. The V end was cut by 3 bases, the J end by 2 bases, with 8 bases between. Germline V gene lookup returns CDR1 MNHEY and CDR2 SMNVEV (reference sequence). Written as DNA, the CDR3 is TGTGCCAGCAGTTTCGGCAGGACCTACGAGCAGTACTTC. This gives the protein CASSFGRTYEQYF.

This clone was detected a few times. CDR3 sequence reads: CASSVGVRLAPTGELFF. CDR3 coding DNA: TGTGCCAGCAGCGTAGGTGTGAGACTAGCGCCCACCGGGGAGCTGTTTTTT. V and J are TRBV9 and TRBJ2-2, with 8 bases fitting TRBD2. The ends lost 0 bases at V and 4 bases at J; junction bases unmatched: 8. This CDR3 contains 17 residues. The germline V gene encodes CDR1 SGDLS and CDR2 YYNGEE.

Notes on this clone: One end of the junction varies from germline; a read error may be responsible. The V gene is TRBV6-4, the J gene TRBJ2-2, with D possibly being TRBD2 (6 bases). CDR3 size: 15 residues. The V gene's germline CDR1 is MRHNA and CDR2 SNTAGT. CDR3 region: CASSDEEGNSGELFF. In DNA, the CDR3 is TGTGCCAGCAGTGACGAGGAGGGGAACTCCGGGGAGCTGTTTTTT.

The gene calls are TRBV25-1 and TRBJ2-7, with D perhaps TRBD2 (6 bases). Deletions cut 1 base from V and 0 bases from J, with 7 bases between. CDR3 length equals 14 residues. Germline CDR1 and CDR2: MGHDK and SYGVNS. CDR3 protein: CASSESGLSYEQYF. In DNA form, the CDR3 reads TGTGCCAGCAGTGAATCGGGACTCTCCTACGAGCAGTACTTC.

This clone occurred many times. The chain links TRBV7-2 to TRBJ1-1; TRBD1 is a possible D gene (6 bases). This CDR3 is 13 amino acids long. Germline CDR1 is SGHTA and CDR2 is FQGNSA. The V end was cut by 3 bases, the J end by 11 bases, with 16 bases between. CDR3 sequence: CASSLNREGIAFF. Written as DNA, the CDR3 is TGTGCCAGCAGCTTGAACAGGGAGGGGATCGCTTTCTTT.

The chain employs TRBV7-2 and TRBJ2-3; 11 bases agree with TRBD2. CDR1 SGHTA and CDR2 FQGNSA come from the germline V gene. CDR3 length equals 18 residues. Unmatched junction bases numbered 12, after V lost 4 bases and J lost 3 bases. The CDR3 coding sequence is TGTGCCAGCAGCTCTACTAGCGGGAGAGTGGGGTTGACAGATACGCAGTATTTT. It yields the protein CASSSTSGRVGLTDTQYF.

This clone has more than one count but fewer than ten. V is TRBV24-1 and J is TRBJ1-5; 7 nucleotides align to TRBD1. The CDR3 loop spans 16 amino acids. Germline CDR1 and CDR2: KGHDR and SFDVKD. V was pared by 4 bases and J by 3 bases, with 8 bases of the junction left unmatched. The CDR3 region has the DNA TGTGCCACCAGTGACCCGCGGACAGGCAACAATCAGCCCCAGCATTTT. Protein: CATSDPRTGNNQPQHF.

V usage is TRBV7-2 and J usage is TRBJ2-7, with D possibly being TRBD2 (5 bases). The V end lost 3 bases, the J end lost 3 bases, and 18 bases lay between the germline ends. The germline V gene has CDR1 SGHTA and CDR2 FQGNSA. This CDR3 comprises 16 residues. DNA of the CDR3: TGTGCCAGCAGCTTTCCCAAACGTAGACGGGACTACGAGCAGTACTTC. It yields the protein CASSFPKRRRDYEQYF.

This chain uses TRBV23-1 with TRBJ2-1, with D perhaps matching TRBD2 (5 bases). TRBV23-1 is designated an ORF whose function remains uncertain. The CDR3 extends over 17 amino acids. V was shortened by 0 bases and J by 5 bases, with 17 bases between the two germline ends. The CDR3 nucleotides read TGCGCCAGCAGTCAATCGAGGGCCCGCCGACTCGACAATGAGCAGTTCTTC. Translated, it gives CASSQSRARRLDNEQFF.

This clone has a single count. The rearrangement links TRBV10-3 to TRBJ1-1; D might be TRBD1 (6 bases). Trimming took off 0 bases at V and 0 bases at J, with 11 bases between the two ends. Germline V CDR1 and CDR2: ENHRY, SYGVKD. This CDR3 is built from 16 residues. The CDR3 DNA sequence: TGTGCCATCAGTGAGTCGAAGGGGGGGTTGAACACTGAAGCTTTCTTT. It is translated as CAISESKGGLNTEAFF.

The rearrangement links TRBV7-9 to TRBJ1-1; 9 bases are a match to TRBD1. The V gene's germline CDR1 is SEHNR and CDR2 FQNEAQ (reference sequence). The V segment lost 1 base and the J segment 8 bases; nucleotides outside the gene matches: 17. The CDR3 extends over 18 amino acids. The CDR3 DNA is TGTGCCAGCAGCTTAGGGGACAGGGAGTACTTCAAGTTTGGCGAAGCTTTCTTT. It codes for CASSLGDREYFKFGEAFF.

The rearrangement links TRBV5-1 to TRBJ1-2; 7 bases align to TRBD1. V lost 1 base, J lost 4 bases, and 7 bases stayed unmatched. Germline V CDR1 and CDR2: SGHRS, YFSETQ. The CDR3 length is 15 residues. CDR3 in DNA: TGCGCCAGCAGCTTGCCTACTGGGACAGCCTATGGCTACACCTTC. This gives the protein CASSLPTGTAYGYTF.

This clone was detected once. The rearrangement uses TRBV11-2 and TRBJ2-7; D is undetermined. V lost 3 bases and J 2 bases, leaving 8 bases between the germline ends. There are 13 residues in the CDR3. Germline CDR1 and CDR2: SGHAT and FQNNGV. CDR3 DNA sequence: TGTGCCAGCAGCTTTGGAGTAACCTACGAGCAGTACTTC. It encodes CASSFGVTYEQYF.

In this sample, this clone turned up a few times. CDR3 in DNA: TGCGCCAGCGGACACAGTCAACAACTCTCCGAGCAGTACTTC. It codes for CASGHSQQLSEQYF. This sequence joins TRBV4-1 and TRBJ2-7; D might be TRBD1 (5 bases). Trimming pared 8 bases from V and 6 bases from J, leaving 20 bases between. The CDR3 consists of 14 residues. Germline V lookup: CDR1 MGHRA, CDR2 YSYEKL.

The V gene is TRBV4-1, the J gene TRBJ2-5; TRBD2 is a possible D gene (6 bases). Germline V CDR1 and CDR2: MGHRA, YSYEKL. V lost 0 bases, J lost 5 bases, and 19 bases lay in between. CDR3 length equals 17 residues. The CDR3 DNA is TGCGCCAGCAGCCAAGAGTGGGGTCAAGCCGGAGGGGAGACCCAGTACTTC. This sequence encodes CASSQEWGQAGGETQYF.

This clone was recorded only once. The chain couples TRBV5-1 to TRBJ2-7; 8 positions agree with TRBD1. This CDR3 comprises 15 residues. In germline, CDR1 is SGHRS, CDR2 YFSETQ. Trimming at V came to 2 bases and at J to 3 bases, leaving 7 bases not matched to a gene. CDR3 protein: CASSLLQGVSYEQYF. Here the CDR3 DNA reads TGCGCCAGCAGCTTACTACAGGGGGTTAGCTACGAGCAGTACTTC.

V gene TRBV4-1 combines with J gene TRBJ2-7, with 12 bases identical to TRBD2. J was trimmed by 6 bases and V by 4 bases; bases with no gene match: 10. The germline V gene encodes CDR1 MGHRA and CDR2 YSYEKL. The CDR3 spans 16 residues. CDR3 nucleotide sequence: TGCGCCAGCAGCCCCCAAAGGACTAGCGGGGACGGCGAGCAGTACTTC. Its protein product is CASSPQRTSGDGEQYF.

The chain couples TRBV7-3 to TRBJ1-1; 9 bases are shared with TRBD1. V dropped 2 bases and J dropped 1; count of bases not matched to a gene: 8. The length of the CDR3 is 17 residues. CDR1 is SGHTA, CDR2 FQGTGA, per germline. The CDR3 region has the DNA TGTGCCAGCAGCTTAGAACCCGGGACAGGGCCGAACACTGAAGCTTTCTTT. Encoded protein: CASSLEPGTGPNTEAFF.

The rearrangement uses TRBV5-1 and TRBJ2-1; D uncertain. The germline gives CDR1 SGHRS, CDR2 YFSETQ. This CDR3 is built from 16 residues. Trimming pared 4 bases from V and 0 bases from J, leaving 14 bases between. The CDR3 region has the DNA TGCGCCAGCAGCACTCAGGTGACGAGCTCCTACAATGAGCAGTTCTTC. Translating it yields CASSTQVTSSYNEQFF.

This clone was picked up a small number of times. This chain uses TRBV7-6 with TRBJ2-2, with TRBD1 as a possible D gene (5 bases). Germline-derived CDR1 and CDR2 are SGHVS and FNYEAQ. This CDR3 has 16 residues. Trimming removed 2 bases from V and 1 base from J, with 11 bases in between. Here the CDR3 reads CASSLSSRVNTGELFF. The CDR3 DNA follows: TGTGCCAGCAGCTTATCCTCCAGGGTGAACACCGGGGAGCTGTTTTTT.

The chain is built from TRBV12-3 or TRBV12-4 and TRBJ2-3; D not certain. The CDR3 extends over 13 amino acids. V lost 3 bases and J 0 bases, leaving 4 bases between the germline ends. Here the CDR3 reads CASSLTSTDTQYF. The CDR3 DNA follows: TGTGCCAGCAGTTTGACAAGCACAGATACGCAGTATTTT.

The chain is built from TRBV28 and TRBJ2-7; TRBD1 matches at 12 bases. Germline CDR1 is MDHEN and CDR2 is SYDVKM. Trimming took 6 bases from V and 5 from J; bases not matched to a gene: 8. The CDR3 runs 15 residues. The CDR3 protein is CASRSTGTGGNEQYF. The DNA for the CDR3 is TGTGCCAGCAGATCAACCGGGACAGGGGGCAACGAGCAGTACTTC.